Below, one T cell receptor (beta chain) is given with its context. This entry is derived from a study of cytomegalovirus exposure and HLA in healthy donors. Trimming took off 6 bases at V and 6 bases at J, with 8 bases between the two ends. The CDR3 loop spans 11 amino acids. The germline gives CDR1 DFQATT, CDR2 SNEGSKA (reference sequence). The PCR made use of 60 Vbeta and 13 Jbeta primers. The repertoire was sequenced with immunoSEQ multiplex PCR; TCRdb's copy has only in-frame clones and lacks some. The data show around 110,000 clones, roughly 77% seen once. The receptor comes from a middle-aged man in good health and CMV-seronegative. This sequence joins TRBV20-1 and TRBJ1-4; perhaps TRBD1 as D (5 bases). The source material was PBMCs. The CDR3 region is CSAGTYEKLFF. CDR3 nucleotides: TGCAGTGCGGGGACTTATGAAAAACTGTTTTTT.